This T cell receptor beta chain was identified in a study of T cells in Graves' hyperthyroidism and ophthalmopathy. Extraction of PBMCs used 10 ml of fresh peripheral blood. Using RNA transcripts as the source, TCR beta CDR3 regions were amplified. HTBI primers were used for first-round RT-PCR of the TCR CDR3. TCRdb reanalysed the multiplex PCR reads using MiXCR and keeps one entry per CDR3 protein. This repertoire shows roughly 420,000 distinct CDR3 sequences, roughly an eighth found once; its top ten account for less than 6.5%. Study results and caveats: The model's output predicted ophthalmopathy at a median of roughly 6.9 months prior to onset.

This clonotype showed up many times. Antigen unknown. This CDR3 is built from 16 residues. Trimming at V came to 5 bases and at J to 4 bases, leaving 10 bases not matched to a gene. Germline V gene sequence: CDR1 SGHTA, CDR2 FQGTGA. The sequence derives from a young woman with Graves' hyperthyroidism. This sequence joins TRBV7-3 and TRBJ2-1; 8 bases map to TRBD2. The specimen sequenced was blood. In nucleotides, the CDR3 is TGTGCCAGCAGCCAGGCCGGGACTAGTTCTTACAATGAGCAGTTCTTC. It yields the protein CASSQAGTSSYNEQFF.